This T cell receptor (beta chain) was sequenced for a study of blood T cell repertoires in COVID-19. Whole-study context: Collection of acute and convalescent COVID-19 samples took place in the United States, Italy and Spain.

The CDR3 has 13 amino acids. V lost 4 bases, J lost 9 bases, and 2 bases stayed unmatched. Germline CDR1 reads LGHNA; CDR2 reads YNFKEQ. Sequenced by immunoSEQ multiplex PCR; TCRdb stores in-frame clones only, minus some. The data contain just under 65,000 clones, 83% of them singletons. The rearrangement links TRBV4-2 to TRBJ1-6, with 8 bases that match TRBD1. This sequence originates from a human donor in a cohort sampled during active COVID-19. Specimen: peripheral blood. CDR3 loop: CASSRDRGSPLHF. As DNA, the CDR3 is TGTGCCAGCAGCCGAGACAGGGGTTCACCCCTCCACTTT.